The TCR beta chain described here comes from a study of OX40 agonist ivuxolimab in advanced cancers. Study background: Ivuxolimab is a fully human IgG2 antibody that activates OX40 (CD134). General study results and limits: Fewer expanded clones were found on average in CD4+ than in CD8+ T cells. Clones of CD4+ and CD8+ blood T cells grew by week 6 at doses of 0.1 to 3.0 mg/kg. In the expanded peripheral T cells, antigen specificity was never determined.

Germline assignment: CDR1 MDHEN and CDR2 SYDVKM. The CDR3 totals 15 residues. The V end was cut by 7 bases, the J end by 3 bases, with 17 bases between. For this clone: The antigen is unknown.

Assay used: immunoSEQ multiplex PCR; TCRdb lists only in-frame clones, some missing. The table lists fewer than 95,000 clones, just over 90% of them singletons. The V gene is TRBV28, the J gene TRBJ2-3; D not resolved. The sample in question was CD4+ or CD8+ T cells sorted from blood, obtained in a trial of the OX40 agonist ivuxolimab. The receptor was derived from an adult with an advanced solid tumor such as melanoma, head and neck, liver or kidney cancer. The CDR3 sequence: CASTVMGLSTDTQYF. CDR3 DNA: TGTGCCAGCACCGTCATGGGCCTAAGTACAGATACGCAGTATTTT.